The sequence of this T cell receptor beta chain was determined in a study of T cells in Graves' hyperthyroidism and ophthalmopathy. There are many counts of this clonotype. The CDR3 length is 12 residues. The V end was cut by 8 bases, the J end by 3 bases, with 7 bases between. Germline assignment: CDR1 SNHLY and CDR2 FYNNEI. Calling Graves' hyperthyroidism stable meant ophthalmopathy did not progress within 18 months. Template material for amplifying TCR beta CDR3 regions consisted of RNA transcripts. TCR CDR3 regions were first amplified by RT-PCR with HTBI primers. One entry per CDR3 protein results from TCRdb running MiXCR on the multiplex PCR reads. Of fewer than 800,000 distinct CDR3 sequences in the sample, approximately 16% were seen once.

The chain recombines TRBV2 with TRBJ1-4; D gene unclear. The sequenced sample was blood. The receptor's source is a man between 18 and 35 years old with Graves' hyperthyroidism. This CDR3 reads CASVGSNEKLFF. CDR3 nucleotide sequence: TGTGCCAGCGTGGGATCTAATGAAAAACTGTTTTTT.